This T cell receptor (beta chain) came from a study of Graves' ophthalmopathy and Graves' hyperthyroidism. Study overall: Hyperthyroidism was considered stable when no ophthalmopathy appeared within 18 months of follow-up. Whole-study findings and limits: The study's model predicted ophthalmopathy progression at about 71% sensitivity and around 75% specificity. Blood repertoires reportedly contained most expanded thyroid clonotypes above 0.001 frequency.

Remarks on this clonotype: Its antigen is unidentified.

Amplifying from RNA transcripts, the study obtained TCR beta CDR3 regions. HTBI primers were employed in first-round RT-PCR, then a second-round multiplex PCR followed. TCRdb processed the multiplex PCR reads anew with MiXCR; each CDR3 protein has one entry. The data show about 1.2 million distinct CDR3 sequences, roughly 35% seen once. CDR1 and CDR2 (germline): MDHEN, SYDVKM. Trimming took 6 bases from V and 5 from J, leaving 17 bases between them. This CDR3 is built from 14 residues. The authors diagnosed from clinical symptoms, serum thyroxine, TRAb, thyroid ultrasound and orbital computed tomography.

What was sequenced was peripheral blood or thyroid tissue (not recorded which). The sequence was obtained from an adult man with Graves' hyperthyroidism. The chain links TRBV28 to TRBJ2-7; perhaps TRBD2 as D (6 bases). The CDR3 here is CASRSDLRRDEQYF. The CDR3 coding sequence is TGTGCCAGCAGGTCGGACCTCAGGAGGGACGAGCAGTACTTC.